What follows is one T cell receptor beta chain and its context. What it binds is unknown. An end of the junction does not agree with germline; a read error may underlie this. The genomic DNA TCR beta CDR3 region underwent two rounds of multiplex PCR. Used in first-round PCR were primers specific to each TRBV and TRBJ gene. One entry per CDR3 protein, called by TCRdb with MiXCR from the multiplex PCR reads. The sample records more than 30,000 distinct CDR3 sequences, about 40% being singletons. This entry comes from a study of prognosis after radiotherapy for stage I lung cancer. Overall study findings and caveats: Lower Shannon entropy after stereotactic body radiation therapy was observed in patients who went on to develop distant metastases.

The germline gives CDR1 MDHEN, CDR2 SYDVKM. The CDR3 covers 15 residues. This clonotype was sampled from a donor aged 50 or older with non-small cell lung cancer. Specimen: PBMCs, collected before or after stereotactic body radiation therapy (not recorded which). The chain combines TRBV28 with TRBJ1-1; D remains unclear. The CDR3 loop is CASSPLAVYSAESFF. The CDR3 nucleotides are TGTGCCAGCAGTCCACTTGCGGTGTACAGCGCTGAATCTTTCTTT.